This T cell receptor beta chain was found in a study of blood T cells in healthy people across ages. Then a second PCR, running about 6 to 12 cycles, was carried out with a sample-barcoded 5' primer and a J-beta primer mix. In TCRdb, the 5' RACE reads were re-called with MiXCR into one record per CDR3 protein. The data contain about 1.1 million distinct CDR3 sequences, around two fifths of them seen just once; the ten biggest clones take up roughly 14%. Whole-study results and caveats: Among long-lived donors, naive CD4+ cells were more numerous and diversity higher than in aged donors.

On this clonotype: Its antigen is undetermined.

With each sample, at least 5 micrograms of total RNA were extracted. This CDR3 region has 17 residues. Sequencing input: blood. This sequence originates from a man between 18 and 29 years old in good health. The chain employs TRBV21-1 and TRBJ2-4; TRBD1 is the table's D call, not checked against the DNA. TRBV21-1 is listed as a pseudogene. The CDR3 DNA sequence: TGTGCCAGCAGCACCGGCGTCGACGGGGGGGTATACAATGAGCAGTACTTC. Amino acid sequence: CASSTGVDGGVYNEQYF.